The present entry profiles one T cell receptor beta chain with its context. This may stem from a read error, because a much larger clone lies one nucleotide away. A 5'RACE template-switching step, the method used to make TCR cDNA, added a universal primer site and UMIs. In TCRdb, the 5' RACE reads were re-called with MiXCR into one record per CDR3 protein. Found here are over 150,000 distinct CDR3 sequences, 6.5% to 8.5% of them singletons; the top ten hold approximately 2.5%. This sample was included in a study of T cells after yellow fever vaccination. Germline V gives CDR1 DFQATT, CDR2 SNEGSKA (reference sequence). The CDR3 is made up of 14 amino acids.

The sample here was CD4+ T cells sorted from PBMCs, taken less than 6 days after the first yellow fever vaccination. This chain joins TRBV20-1 and TRBJ2-7; the D is unclear. The clonotype comes from a young man who received the YFV17D yellow fever vaccine. CDR3 loop: CCARDQERADEQYF. CDR3 bases: TGCTGTGCTAGAGATCAGGAAAGGGCCGACGAGCAGTACTTC.